The 29 T cell receptor beta chains in this list originate from one sample, sequenced in a study of T cells in Graves' hyperthyroidism and ophthalmopathy. From RNA transcripts, TCR beta CDR3 regions were amplified. A set of HTBI primers served as the primers for a first-round RT-PCR of the TCR CDR3. TCRdb analysed the multiplex PCR reads with MiXCR anew, one entry per CDR3 protein. The top ten clones hold around 30% of a sample with about 290,000 distinct CDR3 sequences, 13% to 15% of them seen once. Sequenced: blood. These receptors were obtained from a woman in her forties or fifties with Graves' hyperthyroidism that later progressed to Graves' ophthalmopathy.

The table lists this clonotype with many counts. This chain joins TRBV13 and TRBJ2-5, with TRBD1 matching over 7 bases. V was pared by 3 bases and J by 3 bases, with 4 bases of the junction left unmatched. The CDR3 sequence is 14 residues long. Germline CDR1 reads PRHDT; CDR2 reads FYEKMQ (reference sequence). The chain's CDR3 is CASSFDRDEETQYF. Written as DNA, the CDR3 is TGTGCCAGCAGCTTCGACAGGGACGAAGAGACCCAGTACTTC.

This clonotype showed up many times. This chain connects TRBV28 to TRBJ1-5; D is unclear. CDR1 and CDR2 (germline): MDHEN, SYDVKM. This CDR3 spans 14 amino acids. V was shortened by 3 bases and J by 0 bases, with 6 bases between the two germline ends. The CDR3 nucleotides read TGTGCCAGCAGTTTCTCGCATAGCAATCAGCCCCAGCATTTT. Its translation is CASSFSHSNQPQHF.

The rearrangement joins TRBV2 to TRBJ2-2, with 12 bases lining up with TRBD2. In germline, CDR1 is SNHLY, CDR2 FYNNEI. The trim removed 6 bases at V and 0 bases at J, leaving 2 bases unmatched. This CDR3 region has 16 residues. Written as DNA, the CDR3 is TGTGCCAGCAGCGGGACTAGCGGGTCGAACACCGGGGAGCTGTTTTTT. This sequence encodes CASSGTSGSNTGELFF.

This clonotype was counted ten times or more. This chain uses TRBV12-3 or TRBV12-4 with TRBJ2-2; perhaps TRBD1 as D (6 bases). Trimming shortened V by 6 bases and J by 3 bases, and 20 bases separated the two germline ends. The CDR3 contains 17 residues. Here the CDR3 DNA reads TGTGCCAGCAGCCTAAGGATAGGGGGTAGAGACACCGGGGAGCTGTTTTTT. Amino acid sequence: CASSLRIGGRDTGELFF.

The chain combines TRBV2 with TRBJ1-5; tentatively, D is TRBD1 (5 bases). V was pared by 0 bases and J by 6 bases, with 9 bases between. Germline CDR1 and CDR2: SNHLY and FYNNEI. CDR3 length: 14 residues. Written as DNA, the CDR3 is TGTGCCAGCAGTGAAGCGCTTGGGGGTCAGCCCCAGCATTTT. Protein product: CASSEALGGQPQHF.

In its sample, this clonotype was seen once. A much more abundant neighbour one base away suggests this may be a read error. The chain couples TRBV10-3 to TRBJ2-2; TRBD2 aligns across 7 bases. The V and J ends lost 9 bases and 4 bases, in that order; junction bases with no gene match: 5. The CDR3 has 13 amino acids. Looked up from germline, CDR1 is ENHRY and CDR2 is SYGVKD. The CDR3 bases are TGTGCCATGAGCGGGATGAGCACCGGGGAGCTGTTTTTT. This codes for CAMSGMSTGELFF.

The chain employs TRBV4-2 and TRBJ2-5, with TRBD1 matching 9 bases. With V trimmed by 3 bases and J by 4 bases, 3 bases remained unmatched. CDR1 and CDR2 (germline): LGHNA, YNFKEQ. This CDR3 region has 14 residues. This CDR3 reads CASSQTGGGETQYF. The CDR3 DNA reads TGTGCCAGCAGCCAGACAGGGGGTGGAGAGACCCAGTACTTC.

This clonotype was counted at least ten times. The J gene is TRBJ2-1, the V gene TRBV7-6; 7 bases agree with TRBD2. Germline V lookup: CDR1 SGHVS, CDR2 FNYEAQ. The CDR3 length is 13 residues. The junction had 5 bases not matched to a gene; V was cut back by 0 bases and J by 12 bases. The CDR3 protein is CASSLAGGSGQFF. The CDR3 DNA reads as TGTGCCAGCAGCTTAGCGGGAGGGAGCGGGCAGTTCTTC.

This clonotype was counted at least ten times. The chain couples TRBV5-1 to TRBJ2-7; 7 bases line up with TRBD2. This CDR3 comprises 15 residues. The ends lost 0 bases at V and 0 bases at J; junction bases unmatched: 3. The germline V gene has CDR1 SGHRS and CDR2 YFSETQ. The CDR3 spells CASSLERGTSYEQYF. The CDR3 DNA is TGCGCCAGCAGCTTGGAGCGGGGAACCTCCTACGAGCAGTACTTC.

As concerns this clonotype: Since the CDR3 does not end with the conserved phenylalanine or tryptophan, this likely comes from a read error. The chain couples TRBV6-5 to TRBJ2-4, with D uncertain. V lost 0 bases, J lost 6 bases, and 9 bases lay in between. Germline CDR1 MNHEY, CDR2 SVGAGI. The CDR3 is 14 residues long. This chain's CDR3 is CASSYSESTNIQYL. In DNA, the CDR3 is TGTGCCAGCAGTTACTCGGAGTCTACAAACATTCAGTACCTC.

There are many counts of this clonotype. The chain has TRBV20-1 and TRBJ2-2; 8 bases are shared with TRBD2. V was pared by 2 bases and J by 7 bases, with 15 bases of the junction left unmatched. From germline, CDR1 is DFQATT and CDR2 SNEGSKA (reference sequence). This CDR3 comprises 17 residues. The CDR3 DNA sequence: TGCAGTGCTAGAAGTAGCGGGATTAGGGCATTTGGCGGGGAGCTGTTTTTT. It is translated as CSARSSGIRAFGGELFF.

This chain uses TRBV27 with TRBJ2-6; no clear D gene. This CDR3 contains 16 residues. V was clipped by 3 bases and J by 1 base, with 10 bases between them. From germline, CDR1 is MNHEY and CDR2 SMNVEV (reference sequence). CDR3 nucleotides: TGTGCCAGCAGTTTCCTTATAGGGTCTGGGGCCAACGTCCTGACTTTC. Translating gives CASSFLIGSGANVLTF.

This clonotype was seen a handful of times. Possible read error: a much larger clone is one base away. V gene TRBV3-1 combines with J gene TRBJ2-7; unclear D gene. Germline V lookup: CDR1 LGHDT, CDR2 YNNKEL (reference sequence). This CDR3 has 12 residues. The CDR3 is CASSPAGHEQCF. The CDR3 DNA reads as TGTGCCAGCAGCCCCGCCGGGCACGAGCAGTGCTTC.

In its sample, this clonotype was seen many times. This chain joins TRBV11-3 and TRBJ2-3; TRBD2 matches at 11 bases. The CDR3 loop spans 16 amino acids. The J segment lost 4 bases and the V segment lost 4 bases, leaving 7 bases of the junction unmatched. CDR1 SGHNT and CDR2 YENEEA come from the germline V gene. The CDR3 DNA sequence: TGTGCCAGCAGCTCACTAGCGGGAGAATTCGCAGATACGCAGTATTTT. Translating gives CASSSLAGEFADTQYF.

This clonotype occurred many times. The rearrangement links TRBV24-1 to TRBJ2-5; D is uncertain. The ends were cut back, 2 bases at V and 6 bases at J, with 9 bases in the middle. The CDR3 runs to 13 residues. Germline CDR1 and CDR2: KGHDR and SFDVKD. CDR3 protein: CATSDSFSKTQYF. CDR3 nucleotides: TGTGCCACCAGTGATTCGTTTTCCAAGACCCAGTACTTC.

Ten or more counts support this clonotype. V is TRBV5-1 and J is TRBJ1-1, with D possibly being TRBD1 (6 bases). V dropped 3 bases and J dropped 10 bases, with 13 bases sitting between them. Germline-derived CDR1 and CDR2 are SGHRS and YFSETQ. The CDR3 is made up of 12 amino acids. The CDR3 here is CASSSGGPAAFF. In nucleotides, the CDR3 is TGCGCCAGCAGCTCTGGGGGCCCGGCAGCTTTCTTT.

This clonotype was seen repeatedly, ten times or more. The V and J genes are TRBV7-2 and TRBJ2-3; unclear D gene. CDR1 SGHTA and CDR2 FQGNSA come from the germline V gene. CDR3 size: 16 residues. The V and J ends lost 1 base and 1 base respectively, with 12 bases between them. CDR3 region: CASSLGALTGTDTQYF. DNA for the CDR3: TGTGCCAGCAGCTTAGGCGCGCTGACTGGCACAGATACGCAGTATTTT.

This clonotype was observed many times. CDR3 residues: CASSSASNYGYTF. CDR3 DNA: TGCGCCAGCAGCAGCGCTTCTAACTATGGCTACACCTTC. V and J are TRBV5-1 and TRBJ1-2, with D unclear. This CDR3 region has 13 residues. The germline V and J ends were trimmed by 4 bases and 0 bases, with 7 bases remaining between them. Germline loops: CDR1 SGHRS, CDR2 YFSETQ.

In this sample, this clonotype turned up many times. The chain combines TRBV6-1 with TRBJ1-5, with a tentative D call TRBD1 (5 bases). CDR3 length: 15 residues. V was shortened by 6 bases and J by 2 bases, with 14 bases between the two germline ends. From germline, CDR1 is MNHNS and CDR2 SASEGT. The CDR3 region is CASSKGRGGNQPQHF. Written as DNA, the CDR3 is TGTGCCAGCAGCAAGGGGCGGGGAGGCAATCAGCCCCAGCATTTT.

This clonotype was detected ten times or more. This CDR3 reads CASSPIESGGSKFF. The CDR3 DNA sequence: TGTGCCAGCAGTCCTATTGAGTCCGGCGGGAGTAAGTTCTTC. The J gene is TRBJ2-1, the V gene TRBV6-1; 7 bases are a match to TRBD2. CDR3 length equals 14 residues. Trimming at V came to 5 bases and at J to 14 bases, leaving 15 bases not matched to a gene. CDR1 is MNHNS and CDR2 is SASEGT in the germline V gene.

This clonotype has ten or more counts. V and J are TRBV12-3 or TRBV12-4 and TRBJ1-1; a possible D gene is TRBD1 (5 bases). Trimming pared 7 bases from V and 2 bases from J, leaving 17 bases between. CDR3 length equals 15 residues. Here the CDR3 reads CASTAPRGVNTEAFF. CDR3 DNA: TGTGCCAGCACCGCACCGCGGGGGGTTAACACTGAAGCTTTCTTT.

This clonotype was counted many times. The chain uses TRBV11-1 and TRBJ2-7, with a possible D match to TRBD2 (6 bases). Germline CDR1 SGHAT, CDR2 FQDESV (reference sequence). The germline V and J ends were trimmed by 6 bases and 0 bases, with 12 bases remaining between them. The CDR3 extends over 14 amino acids. The CDR3 loop is CASSEPGLSYEQYF. The CDR3 region has the DNA TGTGCCAGCAGTGAACCGGGACTCTCCTACGAGCAGTACTTC.

This clonotype was observed a few times. The rearrangement uses TRBV5-8 and TRBJ2-7; 7 nucleotides agree with TRBD2. Unmatched junction bases numbered 8, after V lost 6 bases and J lost 2 bases. Germline V gene sequence: CDR1 SGHTS, CDR2 YDEGEE. The CDR3 consists of 14 residues. The CDR3 reads CASTRGVRAYEQYF. The CDR3 region has the DNA TGTGCCAGCACCCGGGGGGTGAGGGCCTACGAGCAGTACTTC.

Worth noting for this clonotype: Being one base from a much bigger clone, this may be a read error. The chain couples TRBV12-3 or TRBV12-4 to TRBJ2-5; TRBD2 aligns across 11 bases. This CDR3 comprises 14 residues. V shed 7 bases and J 3 bases; nucleotides not matched to a gene: 4. CDR3 DNA: TGTGCCAGCATCCCGGGACTAGCGGAAGAGACCCAGTACTTC. Its translation: CASIPGLAEETQYF.

This clonotype was seen many times. The chain has TRBV13 and TRBJ2-1; 11 positions agree with TRBD2. V was clipped by 3 bases and J by 4 bases; unmatched bases: 5. Germline loops: CDR1 PRHDT, CDR2 FYEKMQ (reference sequence). This CDR3 has 16 residues. The CDR3 region has the DNA TGTGCCAGCAGCTTCCGCCTAGCGGGAGGTTACAATGAGCAGTTCTTC. Protein product: CASSFRLAGGYNEQFF.

The rearrangement joins TRBV28 to TRBJ1-3; a weak D match, TRBD1 (5 bases). The CDR3 spans 15 residues. The germline CDR1 and CDR2 sequences are MDHEN and SYDVKM. Trimming removed 4 bases from V and 0 bases from J, with 10 bases in between. The CDR3 DNA reads as TGTGCCAGCAGTTCCCTCGGGGGCTCTGGAAACACCATATATTTT. It translates to CASSSLGGSGNTIYF.

This chain uses TRBV18 with TRBJ1-5; 7 bases align to TRBD1. The V segment lost 6 bases and the J segment 11 bases; nucleotides outside the gene matches: 10. Germline CDR1 is KGHSH and CDR2 is LQKENI. The CDR3 is made up of 13 amino acids. CDR3 sequence reads: CASSGGQPASQHF. The CDR3 DNA reads as TGTGCCAGCTCCGGGGGACAGCCGGCGTCCCAGCATTTT.

This clonotype was counted at least ten times. The rearrangement links TRBV6-2 or TRBV6-3 to TRBJ1-2; the D gene is possibly TRBD1 (5 bases). Trimming cost V 2 bases and J 5 bases, with 12 bases left between them. Germline V gives CDR1 MNHEY, CDR2 SVGEGT. The CDR3 sequence is 14 residues long. CDR3 loop: CASSYRGESYGYTF. DNA of the CDR3: TGTGCCAGCAGTTACAGGGGTGAATCATATGGCTACACCTTC.

This clonotype was counted ten times or more. CDR3 nucleotides: TGTGCCTGGAGTACAGTCTGGGCCCAAGAGACCCAGTACTTC. Translated: CAWSTVWAQETQYF. The chain recombines TRBV30 with TRBJ2-5, with D uncertain. The CDR3 has 14 residues. The ends were cut back, 2 bases at V and 1 base at J, with 11 bases in the middle. Germline CDR1 reads GTSNPN; CDR2 reads SVGIG (reference sequence).